The rows below give T cell receptor beta chains drawn from one sample of a study of technical replicates of blood from a few donors. Libraries were prepared by immunoSEQ multiplex PCR; TCRdb keeps only in-frame clonotypes and omits some of them. The data contain about 70,000 clones, approximately 98% of them singletons. Sample: T cells isolated from PBMCs. These receptors came from a human donor in good health. Each CDR3 is given with its conserved first and last residue. The D gene is left open where the match is weak. The size field is filled for only some rows; it gives once, few, many or a size class.

clone size	V gene	D gene	CDR3 length	J gene	CDR3 protein	CDR3 DNA
once	TRBV2	.	12	TRBJ1-2	CASGRLSNGYTF	TGTGCCAGCGGGAGGCTGTCGAATGGCTACACCTTC
.	TRBV7-3	TRBD2	14	TRBJ2-7	CASRRLAGDREQYF	TGTGCCAGCAGGCGACTAGCGGGAGATCGCGAGCAGTACTTC
.	TRBV5-1	.	16	TRBJ2-1	CASRLNTGTYYNEQFF	TGCGCCAGCAGACTCAACACCGGGACTTACTACAATGAGCAGTTCTTC
.	TRBV19	TRBD2	17	TRBJ2-1	CASSIGYGLAVYNEQFF	TGTGCCAGTAGTATAGGATACGGACTAGCGGTATACAATGAGCAGTTCTTC
.	TRBV29-1	TRBD2	13	TRBJ2-3	CSVTSGSTDTQYF	TGCAGCGTGACTAGCGGGAGCACAGATACGCAGTATTTT
.	TRBV19	.	14	TRBJ1-5	CASRRQLPDQPQHF	TGTGCCAGTAGGAGACAGCTCCCAGATCAGCCCCAGCATTTT
.	TRBV6-1	.	14	TRBJ1-2	CASSEGQEAYGYTF	TGTGCCAGCAGTGAAGGACAGGAGGCCTATGGCTACACCTTC
.	TRBV5-5	TRBD2	15	TRBJ2-7	CASSSRLAGIYEQYF	TGTGCCAGCAGCTCCAGACTAGCGGGAATCTACGAGCAGTACTTC
.	TRBV9	TRBD1	15	TRBJ2-7	CASSVEQGVTSEQYF	TGTGCCAGCAGCGTAGAACAGGGGGTAACCAGCGAGCAGTACTTC
.	TRBV5-6	TRBD2	16	TRBJ2-2	CASSGIAGGRDGELFF	TGTGCCAGCAGCGGAATAGCGGGAGGCCGGGACGGGGAGCTGTTTTTT
.	TRBV6-1	.	15	TRBJ2-3	CASSEAPRRTDTQYF	TGTGCCAGCAGTGAAGCGCCTAGACGCACAGATACGCAGTATTTT
.	TRBV6-1	.	12	TRBJ2-5	CASRPGQETQYF	TGTGCCAGCAGACCAGGGCAAGAGACCCAGTACTTC
.	TRBV15	.	14	TRBJ1-1	CATSRDLGTAEAFF	TGTGCCACCAGCAGAGATCTCGGCACAGCTGAAGCTTTCTTT
once	TRBV11-2	TRBD1	15	TRBJ2-7	CASNSPGTGVYEQYF	TGTGCCAGCAACTCCCCCGGGACAGGGGTCTACGAGCAGTACTTC
.	TRBV4-1	TRBD2	15	TRBJ2-1	CASSQGLAGYNEQFF	TGCGCCAGCAGCCAAGGACTAGCGGGGTACAATGAGCAGTTCTTC
.	TRBV14	.	14	TRBJ2-1	CASSQLSENNEQFF	TGTGCCAGCAGCCAATTAAGCGAAAACAATGAGCAGTTCTTC
once	TRBV14	TRBD1	14	TRBJ2-7	CASSYGTGAYEQYF	TGTGCCAGCAGCTATGGGACAGGCGCCTACGAGCAGTACTTC
.	TRBV7-9	.	13	TRBJ1-1	CASSLQEGVVAFF	TGTGCCAGCAGCTTGCAAGAGGGGGTTGTAGCTTTCTTT
.	TRBV5-1	.	15	TRBJ2-2	CASSLPGTNTGELFF	TGCGCCAGCAGCTTGCCGGGAACGAACACCGGGGAGCTGTTTTTT
.	TRBV28	TRBD1	15	TRBJ1-5	CASRVTGVSNQPQHF	TGTGCCAGCAGAGTAACAGGGGTGAGCAATCAGCCCCAGCATTTT
.	TRBV7-9	TRBD1	16	TRBJ1-1	CASSPGLGTGRTEAFF	TGTGCCAGCAGCCCAGGGCTTGGGACAGGGCGGACTGAAGCTTTCTTT
.	TRBV7-2	.	15	TRBJ1-4	CASSPTDRLDEKLFF	TGTGCCAGCAGCCCTACAGACAGGCTGGATGAAAAACTGTTTTTT
.	TRBV7-9	TRBD1	16	TRBJ1-4	CASSPYWTGRNEKLFF	TGTGCCAGCAGCCCATATTGGACAGGGAGAAATGAAAAACTGTTTTTT
.	TRBV29-1	.	12	TRBJ2-7	CSVDGHSGEQYF	TGCAGCGTTGATGGACATTCTGGCGAGCAGTACTTC
.	TRBV5-1	.	15	TRBJ2-1	CASSLEPSSDNEQFF	TGCGCCAGCAGCTTGGAGCCTAGCAGTGACAATGAGCAGTTCTTC